These 5 T cell receptor beta chains were sequenced from one sample in a study of blood T cell repertoires in COVID-19. Clones were sequenced by immunoSEQ multiplex PCR, and TCRdb holds only the in-frame ones, with some missing. The table has 400,000 to 550,000 clones, 87% seen once. Sequencing input: PBMCs or T cells enriched from blood (not recorded which). The receptors were gathered from a woman aged 18-30 years with acute COVID-19.

The gene calls are TRBV5-1 and TRBJ2-1, with 9 bases identical to TRBD2. The CDR3 contains 16 residues. Germline CDR1 reads SGHRS; CDR2 reads YFSETQ. The junction had 10 bases not matched to a gene; V was cut back by 4 bases and J by 5 bases. The CDR3 nucleotides are TGCGCCAGCAGCAAGGGCAGCGGGGGGTACGACAATGAGCAGTTCTTC. This gives the protein CASSKGSGGYDNEQFF.

In this sample, this clone turned up once. This rearrangement joins TRBV7-2 to TRBJ2-3; D is perhaps TRBD2 (6 bases). Germline V CDR1 and CDR2: SGHTA, FQGNSA. The CDR3 extends over 17 amino acids. Trimming pared 1 base from V and 2 bases from J, leaving 16 bases between. The CDR3 nucleotides are TGTGCCAGCAGCTTAGTGGGAGCGGGCATACTCACAGATACGCAGTATTTT. Translation gives CASSLVGAGILTDTQYF.

Here the CDR3 reads CASRTRATNEKLFF. The CDR3 nucleotides read TGCGCCAGCAGAACCAGGGCAACTAATGAAAAACTGTTTTTT. This chain uses TRBV10-2 with TRBJ1-4, with D perhaps TRBD1 (5 bases). The germline gives CDR1 WSHSY, CDR2 SAAADI. This CDR3 spans 14 amino acids. Trimming removed 6 bases at V and 0 bases at J, with 8 bases between.

The DNA of the CDR3 is TGTGCCAGCAGCCCCATCGACAGGCTCAGTGGCAATCAGCCCCAGCATTTT. Amino acids: CASSPIDRLSGNQPQHF. The V call is TRBV5-5, the J call TRBJ1-5, with D possibly TRBD1 on 6 matching bases. The germline CDR1 and CDR2 sequences are SGHKS and YYEKEE (reference sequence). Trimming pared 4 bases from V and 2 bases from J, leaving 19 bases between. This CDR3 has 17 amino acids.

The chain is built from TRBV30 and TRBJ2-1, with 8 bases fitting TRBD2. V lost 3 bases to trimming and J lost 3 bases; unmatched junction nucleotides: 7. CDR3 length equals 15 residues. In germline, CDR1 is GTSNPN, CDR2 SVGIG (reference sequence). In nucleotides, the CDR3 is TGTGCCTGGAGCCCTCCCGGGAGGGTCTACAATGAGCAGTTCTTC. Its translation: CAWSPPGRVYNEQFF. The complete variable domain, with remaining parts taken from reference TRBV30 and TRBJ2-1, reads SQTIHQWPATLVQPVGSPLSLECTVEGTSNPNLYWYRQAAGRGLQLLFYSVGIGQISSEVPQNLSASRPQDRQFILSSKKLLLSDSGFYLCAWSPPGRVYNEQFFGPGTRLTVL.